The 30 T cell receptor beta chains below all came from one sample that was sequenced in a study of T-cell memory formation after mild COVID-19. TCRdb processed the 5' RACE reads anew with MiXCR; each CDR3 protein has one entry. The repertoire has roughly 450,000 distinct CDR3 sequences, about a sixth of them found once; the top ten carry about 22%. Sequenced: PBMCs or a T cell subset sorted from them (not recorded which). The source is a man aged 18 to 29 who had mild COVID-19 (a few samples of this study predate the infection). Cell type and time point are not known.

V gene TRBV6-5 combines with J gene TRBJ2-3; 7 bases line up with TRBD2. The CDR3 runs to 16 residues. The J segment lost 4 bases and the V segment lost 4 bases, leaving 11 bases of the junction unmatched. Per germline, CDR1 MNHEY and CDR2 SVGAGI. DNA of the CDR3: TGTGCCAGCAGTTGGGGAGGGAGCTCAGTTGCAGATACGCAGTATTTT. It translates to CASSWGGSSVADTQYF.

This clonotype has ten or more counts. The chain is built from TRBV11-1 and TRBJ1-2; 9 bases are a match to TRBD1. Germline V lookup: CDR1 SGHAT, CDR2 FQDESV (reference sequence). The length of the CDR3 is 14 residues. The ends lost 5 bases at V and 4 bases at J; junction bases unmatched: 5. CDR3: CASSRTGAIYGYTF. The CDR3 DNA reads TGTGCCAGCAGCCGGACAGGGGCCATCTATGGCTACACCTTC.

The chain recombines TRBV18 with TRBJ2-7; D unresolved. V dropped 6 bases and J dropped 3 bases, with 12 bases sitting between them. The germline gives CDR1 KGHSH, CDR2 LQKENI. This CDR3 is 13 amino acids long. The CDR3 DNA reads as TGTGCCAGCTCCACCGGCAGCAACTACGAGCAGTACTTC. It codes for CASSTGSNYEQYF.

The rearrangement joins TRBV7-9 to TRBJ1-1; tentatively, D is TRBD1 (6 bases). With 1 base removed from V and 1 base from J, the gap between germline ends came to 13 bases. CDR3 length: 16 amino acids. Germline V gene lookup returns CDR1 SEHNR and CDR2 FQNEAQ (reference sequence). The CDR3: CASSLGQWGPNTEAFF. CDR3 sequence (DNA): TGTGCCAGCAGCTTAGGACAGTGGGGGCCGAACACTGAAGCTTTCTTT. The full variable domain, in which reference TRBV7-9 and TRBJ1-1 provide the parts outside the CDR3, is DTGVSQNPRHKITKRGQNVTFRCDPISEHNRLYWYRQTLGQGPEFLTYFQNEAQLEKSRLLSDRFSAERPKGSFSTLEIQRTEQGDSAMYLCASSLGQWGPNTEAFFGQGTRLTVV.

This clonotype was recorded at least ten times. J is TRBJ1-1 and V is TRBV29-1, with D unresolved. Trimming pared 4 bases from V and 1 base from J, leaving 16 bases between. Germline V gene lookup returns CDR1 SQVTM and CDR2 ANQGSEA. There are 15 residues in the CDR3. The DNA of the CDR3 is TGCAGCGTTGCAGAGCATAAGGCCGCGAACACTGAAGCTTTCTTT. Translated: CSVAEHKAANTEAFF.

This clonotype has only a few counts. The genes are TRBV4-3 and TRBJ2-2; D ambiguous. The germline gives CDR1 LGHNA, CDR2 YSLEER. V was cut by 0 bases and J by 6 bases, with 11 bases left in between. The CDR3 loop spans 15 amino acids. CDR3 region: CASSQDNPRSGELFF. The CDR3, as DNA: TGCGCCAGCAGCCAAGATAACCCCAGATCCGGGGAGCTGTTTTTT.

About this clonotype itself: Compared with germline, one end of the junction differs, possibly owing to a read error. V is TRBV30 and J is TRBJ2-2; D is possibly TRBD2 (5 bases). Germline V CDR1 and CDR2: GTSNPN, SVGIG (reference sequence). This CDR3 has 13 residues. The CDR3 region has the DNA TGTGCCTGGAGTGTATTGGCGACCGGGGAGCTGATTTTT. It codes for CAWSVLATGELIF.

The rearrangement links TRBV25-1 to TRBJ1-1; D is perhaps TRBD1 (5 bases). V was pared by 2 bases and J by 1 base, with 11 bases between. The germline CDR1 and CDR2 sequences are MGHDK and SYGVNS. CDR3 length: 15 amino acids. The CDR3 reads CASSETGGRNTEAFF. The CDR3 DNA is TGTGCCAGCAGTGAAACGGGGGGGAGGAACACTGAAGCTTTCTTT. The entire variable domain, with the rest obtained from reference TRBV25-1 and TRBJ1-1, is as follows: EADIYQTPRYLVIGTGKKITLECSQTMGHDKMYWYQQDPGMELHLIHYSYGVNSTEKGDLSSESTVSRIRTEHFPLTLESARPSHTSQYLCASSETGGRNTEAFFGQGTRLTVV.

The count of this clonotype is one. This sequence joins TRBV12-3 or TRBV12-4 and TRBJ2-1; weak D call: TRBD2 (6 bases). Deletions cut 3 bases from V and 0 bases from J, with 18 bases between. The CDR3 covers 18 residues. The CDR3 loop is CASSFRAGPTSSYNEQFF. DNA of the CDR3: TGTGCCAGCAGTTTTCGGGCGGGGCCAACGAGCTCCTACAATGAGCAGTTCTTC.

In this sample, this clonotype turned up a few times. The chain couples TRBV7-2 to TRBJ2-7; D tentatively fits TRBD1 or TRBD2 (6 bases each). Looked up from germline, CDR1 is SGHTA and CDR2 is FQGNSA. The V end lost 5 bases, the J end lost 2 bases, and 10 bases lay between the germline ends. CDR3 length: 13 residues. As DNA, the CDR3 is TGTGCCAGCAGCCCCGGGGGCCCCTACGAGCAGTACGTC. As protein: CASSPGGPYEQYV.

The J gene is TRBJ2-3, the V gene TRBV10-2; 8 positions agree with TRBD1. The V segment lost 1 base and the J segment 0 bases; nucleotides outside the gene matches: 3. Germline CDR1 reads WSHSY; CDR2 reads SAAADI. The CDR3 loop spans 16 amino acids. The CDR3 region is CASSELRTGSTDTQYF. The CDR3 nucleotides read TGCGCCAGCAGTGAGTTAAGGACAGGGAGCACAGATACGCAGTATTTT.

The genes are TRBV29-1 and TRBJ1-5, with TRBD1 identical over 8 bases. Unmatched junction bases numbered 5, after V lost 7 bases and J lost 0 bases. CDR3 length: 14 amino acids. Germline V gene sequence: CDR1 SQVTM, CDR2 ANQGSEA. CDR3 nucleotides: TGCAGCGCCTGGACAGGGAATAGCAATCAGCCCCAGCATTTT. It translates to CSAWTGNSNQPQHF.

This clonotype was observed a few times. The rearrangement links TRBV10-3 to TRBJ1-5; D remains ambiguous. The CDR3 runs to 13 residues. The germline V and J ends were trimmed by 4 bases and 9 bases, with 13 bases remaining between them. Germline values: CDR1 ENHRY, CDR2 SYGVKD. The CDR3 region has the DNA TGTGCCATCAGTGTTCAGCAGCGGGGGCCCCAGCATTTT. This sequence encodes CAISVQQRGPQHF.

This clonotype was counted only a few times. The chain carries TRBV6-2 or TRBV6-3 and TRBJ2-7; D not resolved. V lost 2 bases, J lost 3 bases, and 5 bases lay in between. Germline CDR1 MNHEY, CDR2 SVGEGT. The CDR3 loop spans 12 amino acids. The CDR3 protein is CASSYTYYEQYF. In nucleotides, the CDR3 is TGTGCCAGCAGTTACACATACTACGAGCAGTACTTC.

V and J are TRBV7-9 and TRBJ1-5; D call uncertain. CDR1 and CDR2 from the germline V gene are SEHNR and FQNEAQ (reference sequence). The germline V and J ends were trimmed by 1 base and 0 bases, with 13 bases remaining between them. The CDR3 is made up of 17 amino acids. The CDR3 is CASSLVAGGFSNQPQHF. CDR3 sequence (DNA): TGTGCCAGCAGCTTAGTGGCAGGCGGGTTTAGCAATCAGCCCCAGCATTTT.

There are a few counts of this clonotype. The chain employs TRBV12-3 or TRBV12-4 and TRBJ1-2, with no clear D. CDR3 length: 15 residues. V was clipped by 3 bases and J by 1 base, with 12 bases between them. The CDR3 nucleotides are TGTGCCAGCAGTTTTGTCAGGCAAGATAACTATGGCTACACCTTC. The encoded protein is CASSFVRQDNYGYTF.

The chain has TRBV29-1 and TRBJ2-2; possible D gene TRBD2, 6 bases. Germline CDR1 is SQVTM and CDR2 is ANQGSEA. The CDR3 is 15 residues long. V was pared by 5 bases and J by 2 bases, with 15 bases between. The CDR3 nucleotides are TGCAGCGTTATACTAGCCCTCGGAAACACCGGGGAGCTGTTTTTT. Its translation: CSVILALGNTGELFF.

The chain employs TRBV4-1 and TRBJ2-5; no reliable D call. CDR3 length: 13 residues. Trimming stripped 0 bases from V and 5 bases from J, with 7 bases between. CDR1 and CDR2 from the germline V gene are MGHRA and YSYEKL. The CDR3 DNA sequence: TGCGCCAGCAGCCAAGAATTAAGGGAGACCCAGTACTTC. It translates to CASSQELRETQYF.

The chain has TRBV4-1 and TRBJ2-3; the D gene is possibly TRBD2 (7 bases). The CDR3 consists of 17 residues. The V end was cut by 2 bases, the J end by 7 bases, with 22 bases between. Looked up from germline, CDR1 is MGHRA and CDR2 is YSYEKL. CDR3 bases: TGCGCCAGCAGCCAAACGACGGGGGGCCTAATTAGAAATACGCAGTATTTT. Protein: CASSQTTGGLIRNTQYF.

This clonotype was detected only a few times. The J gene is TRBJ2-2, the V gene TRBV7-2; TRBD1 might be the D (5 bases). The germline V gene has CDR1 SGHTA and CDR2 FQGNSA. The CDR3 is made up of 16 amino acids. Trimming left V 1 base short and J 4 bases short, with 13 bases between. The CDR3 loop is CASSLGQPGLTGELFF. CDR3 sequence (DNA): TGTGCCAGCAGCTTAGGTCAGCCAGGGCTCACCGGGGAGCTGTTTTTT.

This clonotype was seen many times. The CDR3 region has the DNA TGTGCCAGCAGCCAAACCCGGGATCAGCCCCAGCATTTT. Protein sequence: CASSQTRDQPQHF. This chain uses TRBV7-2 with TRBJ1-5; no clear D gene. The CDR3 has 13 residues. Trimming removed 5 bases at V and 5 bases at J, with 10 bases between. The germline V gene encodes CDR1 SGHTA and CDR2 FQGNSA. The variable domain in full, with the rest retrieved from reference TRBV7-2 and TRBJ1-5, is GAGVSQSPSNKVTEKGKDVELRCDPISGHTALYWYRQSLGQGLEFLIYFQGNSAPDKSGLPSDRFSAERTGGSVSTLTIQRTQQEDSAVYLCASSQTRDQPQHFGDGTRLSIL.

The genes are TRBV7-9 and TRBJ2-5; 8 bases are shared with TRBD2. The J segment lost 0 bases and the V segment lost 1 base, leaving 4 bases of the junction unmatched. Looked up from germline, CDR1 is SEHNR and CDR2 is FQNEAQ (reference sequence). The CDR3 totals 16 residues. Written as DNA, the CDR3 is TGTGCCAGCAGCTTAGATTTCGGGGGGGACCAAGAGACCCAGTACTTC. Protein: CASSLDFGGDQETQYF. Full variable domain (outside the CDR3, taken from reference TRBV7-9 and TRBJ2-5): DTGVSQNPRHKITKRGQNVTFRCDPISEHNRLYWYRQTLGQGPEFLTYFQNEAQLEKSRLLSDRFSAERPKGSFSTLEIQRTEQGDSAMYLCASSLDFGGDQETQYFGPGTRLLVL.

This clonotype was seen more than once but under ten times. The gene calls are TRBV7-2 and TRBJ2-3; no clear D. The CDR3 contains 14 residues. V lost 5 bases and J 0 bases, leaving 9 bases between the germline ends. Germline V CDR1 and CDR2: SGHTA, FQGNSA. The CDR3 is CASSGRVSTDTQYF. The CDR3 DNA is TGTGCCAGCAGCGGCCGGGTTAGCACAGATACGCAGTATTTT.

This clonotype was picked up a small number of times. The chain recombines TRBV11-2 with TRBJ2-5; 11 positions match TRBD2. The germline V gene has CDR1 SGHAT and CDR2 FQNNGV. The length of the CDR3 is 17 residues. J was trimmed by 5 bases and V by 0 bases; bases with no gene match: 8. CDR3 residues: CASSLDGRLAGLETQYF. CDR3 coding DNA: TGTGCCAGCAGCTTAGACGGGCGACTAGCGGGGCTGGAGACCCAGTACTTC.

The chain is built from TRBV6-1 and TRBJ2-1, with D hard to call. The CDR3 runs to 12 residues. V was clipped by 6 bases and J by 5 bases, with 8 bases between them. The germline gives CDR1 MNHNS, CDR2 SASEGT. In nucleotides, the CDR3 is TGTGCCAGCAGCGCCCTTCACAATGAGCAGTTCTTC. As protein: CASSALHNEQFF.

This clonotype showed up just a few times. The chain carries TRBV5-1 and TRBJ2-5, with TRBD1 matching over 7 bases. Germline assignment: CDR1 SGHRS and CDR2 YFSETQ. V trimming: 0 bases; J trimming: 5 bases; junction bases outside the gene matches: 16. The CDR3 runs to 18 residues. The CDR3 coding sequence is TGCGCCAGCAGCTTGGAAGGCCAAAGAGACAGGGCCGAGGAGACCCAGTACTTC. It is translated as CASSLEGQRDRAEETQYF. Based on the CDR3 plus reference TRBV5-1 and TRBJ2-5, the full variable domain is KAGVTQTPRYLIKTRGQQVTLSCSPISGHRSVSWYQQTPGQGLQFLFEYFSETQRNKGNFPGRFSGRQFSNSRSEMNVSTLELGDSALYLCASSLEGQRDRAEETQYFGPGTRLLVL.

This clonotype has just a few counts. The rearrangement uses TRBV30 and TRBJ1-2; the D gene is possibly TRBD1 (6 bases). The germline gives CDR1 GTSNPN, CDR2 SVGIG (reference sequence). Trimming cost V 0 bases and J 6 bases, with 11 bases left between them. This CDR3 is built from 13 residues. CDR3 in DNA: TGTGCCTGGAGTGTAGGGGGGAGCGATGGCTACACCTTC. Translated: CAWSVGGSDGYTF.

In its sample, this clonotype was seen many times. The chain couples TRBV5-1 to TRBJ1-2; D gene ambiguous. The CDR3 loop spans 14 amino acids. Trimming cost V 1 base and J 5 bases, with 12 bases left between them. The germline CDR1 and CDR2 sequences are SGHRS and YFSETQ. CDR3 residues: CASSLSTAGYGYTF. The DNA for the CDR3 is TGCGCCAGCAGCTTGTCAACAGCGGGGTATGGCTACACCTTC.

This clonotype was recorded at least ten times. The chain has TRBV7-8 and TRBJ2-3, with 8 positions matching TRBD2. V dropped 1 base and J dropped 8; count of bases not matched to a gene: 14. Germline V gene sequence: CDR1 SGHVS, CDR2 FQNEAQ. This CDR3 comprises 17 residues. The CDR3 DNA follows: TGTGCCAGCAGCTTAGTGTTGGCGGGGGGACGGTTCAGTACGCAGTATTTT. The encoded protein is CASSLVLAGGRFSTQYF.

This clonotype was observed a handful of times. The gene calls are TRBV7-2 and TRBJ2-3; 7 bases line up with TRBD2. Germline CDR1 reads SGHTA; CDR2 reads FQGNSA. The CDR3 sequence is 11 residues long. V trimming: 3 bases; J trimming: 10 bases; junction bases outside the gene matches: 1. CDR3: CASSFRGAQYF. The CDR3 coding sequence is TGTGCCAGCAGCTTCCGGGGGGCGCAGTATTTT.